This T cell receptor (beta chain) stems from a study of T cell responses to AZD1222 COVID-19 vaccine. Germline CDR1 and CDR2: MNHEY and SVGEGT. This CDR3 contains 11 residues. V was shortened by 2 bases and J by 6 bases, with 5 bases between the two germline ends. Only in-frame clones appear in the TCRdb table, and some are missing; sequencing was by immunoSEQ multiplex PCR. The table includes about 62,000 clones, approximately 80% detected once. The chain couples TRBV6-2 or TRBV6-3 to TRBJ2-7; no firm D call. The sequences come from peripheral blood, collected on day 0 of AZD1222 vaccination. This clonotype was obtained from an adult in good health. CDR3 amino acids: CASSYTVEQYF. CDR3 DNA: TGTGCCAGCAGTTACACCGTCGAGCAGTACTTC.